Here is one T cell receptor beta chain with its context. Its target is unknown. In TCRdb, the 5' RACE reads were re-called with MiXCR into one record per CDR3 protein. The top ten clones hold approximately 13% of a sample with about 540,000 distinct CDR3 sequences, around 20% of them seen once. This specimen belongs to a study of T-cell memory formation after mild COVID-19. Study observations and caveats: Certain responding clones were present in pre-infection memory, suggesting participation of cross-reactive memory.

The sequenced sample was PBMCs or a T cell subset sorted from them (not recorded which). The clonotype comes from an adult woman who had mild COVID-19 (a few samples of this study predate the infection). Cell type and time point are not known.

CDR3 in amino acids: CASSLAFRGRTGELFF. DNA of the CDR3: TGTGCCAGCAGCTTGGCTTTCCGGGGGCGGACCGGGGAGCTGTTTTTT. The chain employs TRBV5-5 and TRBJ2-2; TRBD1 or TRBD2 may be the D gene (6 bases each). Trimming took off 0 bases at V and 5 bases at J, with 14 bases between the two ends. The CDR3 is 16 amino acids. CDR1 is SGHKS and CDR2 is YYEKEE in the germline V gene (reference sequence).